This entry lists 2 T cell receptor beta chains sequenced from one sample in a study of blood T cell repertoires in COVID-19. Measured with immunoSEQ multiplex PCR; TCRdb has only the in-frame clones, and not every one. The sample yields 260,000 or so clones, roughly 90% seen once. Input material: PBMCs or T cells enriched from blood (not recorded which). These receptors came from a woman aged 25 to 39 with acute COVID-19.

Of note for this clone: Other DNA sequences in the sample encode the same CDR3. The genes are TRBV6-1 and TRBJ1-2; TRBD1 might be the D (6 bases). The CDR3 has 13 residues. The germline gives CDR1 MNHNS, CDR2 SASEGT. The ends were cut back, 1 base at V and 4 bases at J, with 7 bases in the middle. The DNA for the CDR3 is TGTGCCAGCAGTGAAGGGACAGCCTATGGCTACACCTTC. Translation: CASSEGTAYGYTF.

This chain uses TRBV6-5 with TRBJ2-7, with TRBD1 identical over 8 bases. The J segment lost 5 bases and the V segment lost 6 bases, leaving 12 bases of the junction unmatched. The CDR3 is made up of 15 amino acids. Germline V gives CDR1 MNHEY, CDR2 SVGAGI. CDR3: CASRSVGRGQDEQYF. For the CDR3, the DNA is TGTGCCAGCAGGTCCGTCGGCAGGGGGCAAGACGAGCAGTACTTC.